This T cell receptor beta chain is from a study of response to subunit inactivated influenza vaccine (dated by TCRdb to the late 2010s). About the study as a whole: The study used deep quantitative T cell receptor repertoire profiling to track responses to a trivalent subunit inactivated influenza vaccine.

A remark on this clonotype: Its target antigen remains unknown. Base qualities are missing; no much larger clone stands one base away.

The paper's findings and limits, for the study overall: It was suggested by the authors that each seasonal influenza vaccination may recruit only a limited number of new T cells.

The library was prepared using RT-PCR. The sequencing machine was an Illumina HiSeq 2500. Using fastp trimming at Q25 and MiXCR clonotype assembly, TCRdb reanalyzed the public sequencing data and kept in-frame beta chains. All rows with the same CDR3 protein become a single entry with the most common DNA and genes. The sample yields about 610,000 distinct CDR3 sequences; 12% to 15% were counted once. The ten largest clones capture 11% of the sample. V is shortened by 3 bases, J by 7 bases, and the region joining them spans 10 bases. From the cysteine through the phenylalanine, the CDR3 covers 14 amino acids. Of the read, only the CDR3 DNA is kept; its 42 bases are in frame from base 1. CDR1 SGHAT and CDR2 FQNNGV are derived from the germline V gene.

The V and J segments used are TRBV11-2 and TRBJ1-6; TRBD1 is a weak D gene call, 5 bases matching. The origin of this receptor is a man in his forties or fifties who received an inactivated influenza vaccine. Donor details come from another sample of the same person, matched by shared clones. The material was PBMCs from blood, obtained about 12 days after vaccination. The CDR3 reads CASSLAGSNSPLHF. The DNA sequence follows: TGTGCCAGCAGCTTGGCAGGGAGCAATTCACCCCTCCACTTT.